This TCR beta chain appears in the sequencing data of a study of blood T cell repertoires in COVID-19. Whole-study context: Acute and convalescent COVID-19 samples came from the United States, Italy and Spain. T cells, B-cell-depleted T cells, or PBMCs supplied cDNA or gDNA.

In the original workflow: It was from reference gene primer amplification that nucleated cell counts were estimated. The assay was immunoSEQ multiplex PCR, and TCRdb's table has in-frame clones only and misses some. For V, J and clone size, that table is used; D and trimming come from the DNA. The data hold about 140,000 clones, with approximately 79% observed a single time. The clonotype originates from a man in his 60s with acute or convalescent COVID-19. The sequenced sample was peripheral blood.

This CDR3 is CASSLAGQEWFF. The CDR3 nucleotides read TGTGCCAGCAGCCTCGCGGGCCAGGAGTGGTTCTTC. The rearrangement joins TRBV7-3 to TRBJ2-1; a possible D gene is TRBD2 (5 bases). This CDR3 is built from 12 residues. CDR1 SGHTA and CDR2 FQGTGA come from the germline V gene. Trimming pared 5 bases from V and 15 bases from J, leaving 17 bases between.